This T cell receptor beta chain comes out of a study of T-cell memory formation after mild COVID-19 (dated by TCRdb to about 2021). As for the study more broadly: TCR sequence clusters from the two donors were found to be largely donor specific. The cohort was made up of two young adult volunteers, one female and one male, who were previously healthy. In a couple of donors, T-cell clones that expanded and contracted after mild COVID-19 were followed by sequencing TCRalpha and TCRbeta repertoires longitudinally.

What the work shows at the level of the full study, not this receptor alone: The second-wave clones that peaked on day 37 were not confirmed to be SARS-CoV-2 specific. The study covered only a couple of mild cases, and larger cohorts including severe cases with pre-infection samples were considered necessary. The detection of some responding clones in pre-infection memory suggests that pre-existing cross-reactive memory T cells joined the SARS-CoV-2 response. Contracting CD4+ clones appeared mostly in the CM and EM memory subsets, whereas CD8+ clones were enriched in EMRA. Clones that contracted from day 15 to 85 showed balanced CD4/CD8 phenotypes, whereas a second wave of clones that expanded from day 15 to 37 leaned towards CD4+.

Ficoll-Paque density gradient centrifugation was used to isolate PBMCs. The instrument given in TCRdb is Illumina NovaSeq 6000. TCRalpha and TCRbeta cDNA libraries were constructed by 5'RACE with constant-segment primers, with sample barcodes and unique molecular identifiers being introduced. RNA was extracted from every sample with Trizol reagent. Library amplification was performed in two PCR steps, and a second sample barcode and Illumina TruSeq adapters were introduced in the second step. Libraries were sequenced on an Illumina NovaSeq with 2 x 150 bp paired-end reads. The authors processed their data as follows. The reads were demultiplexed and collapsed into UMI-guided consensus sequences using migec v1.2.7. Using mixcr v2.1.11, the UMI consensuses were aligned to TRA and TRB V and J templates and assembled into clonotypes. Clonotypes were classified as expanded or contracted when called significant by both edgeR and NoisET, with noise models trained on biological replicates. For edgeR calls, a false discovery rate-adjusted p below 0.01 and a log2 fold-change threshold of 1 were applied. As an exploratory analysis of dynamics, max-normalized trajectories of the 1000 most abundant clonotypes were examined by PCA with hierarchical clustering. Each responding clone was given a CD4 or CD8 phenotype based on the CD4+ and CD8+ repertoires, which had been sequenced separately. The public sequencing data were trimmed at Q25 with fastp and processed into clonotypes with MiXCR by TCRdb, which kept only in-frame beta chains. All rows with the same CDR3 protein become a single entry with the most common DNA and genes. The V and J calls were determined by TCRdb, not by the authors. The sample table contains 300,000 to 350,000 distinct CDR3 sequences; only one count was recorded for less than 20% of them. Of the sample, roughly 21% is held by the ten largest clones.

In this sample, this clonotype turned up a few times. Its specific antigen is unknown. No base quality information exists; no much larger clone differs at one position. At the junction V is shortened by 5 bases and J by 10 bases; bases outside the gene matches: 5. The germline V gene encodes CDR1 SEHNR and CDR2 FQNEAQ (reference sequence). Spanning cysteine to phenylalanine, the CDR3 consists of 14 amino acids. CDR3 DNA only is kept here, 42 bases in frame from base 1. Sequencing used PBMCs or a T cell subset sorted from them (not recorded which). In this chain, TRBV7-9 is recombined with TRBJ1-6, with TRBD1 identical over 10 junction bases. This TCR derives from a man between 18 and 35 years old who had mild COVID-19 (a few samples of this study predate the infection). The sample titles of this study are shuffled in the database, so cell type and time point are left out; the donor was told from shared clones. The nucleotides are TGTGCCAGCAGCGAAGACAGGGGGCGGTCACCCCTCCACTTT. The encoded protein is CASSEDRGRSPLHF.